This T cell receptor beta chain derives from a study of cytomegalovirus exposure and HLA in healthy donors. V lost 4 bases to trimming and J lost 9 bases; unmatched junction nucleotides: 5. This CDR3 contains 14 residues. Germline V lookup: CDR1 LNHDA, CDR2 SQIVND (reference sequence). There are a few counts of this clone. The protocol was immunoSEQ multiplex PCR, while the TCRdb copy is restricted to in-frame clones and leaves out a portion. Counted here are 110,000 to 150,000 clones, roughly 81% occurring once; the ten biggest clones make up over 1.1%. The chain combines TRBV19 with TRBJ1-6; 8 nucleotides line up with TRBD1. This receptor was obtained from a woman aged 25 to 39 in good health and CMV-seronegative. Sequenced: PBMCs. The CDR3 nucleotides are TGTGCCAGTAGTACCGGGACAGGAGGTTCACCCCTCCACTTT. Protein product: CASSTGTGGSPLHF.